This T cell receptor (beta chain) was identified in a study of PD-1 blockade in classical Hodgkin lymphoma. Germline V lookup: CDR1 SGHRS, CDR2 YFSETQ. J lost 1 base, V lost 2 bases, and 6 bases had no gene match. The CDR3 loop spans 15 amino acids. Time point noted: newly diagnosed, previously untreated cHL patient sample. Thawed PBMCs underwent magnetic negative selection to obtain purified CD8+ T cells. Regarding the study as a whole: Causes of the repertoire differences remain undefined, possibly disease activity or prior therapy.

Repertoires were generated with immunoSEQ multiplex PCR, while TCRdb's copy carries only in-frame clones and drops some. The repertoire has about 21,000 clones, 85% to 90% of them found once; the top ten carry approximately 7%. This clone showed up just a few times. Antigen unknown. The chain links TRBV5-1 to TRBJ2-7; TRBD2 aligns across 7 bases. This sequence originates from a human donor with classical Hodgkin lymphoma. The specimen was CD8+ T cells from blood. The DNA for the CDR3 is TGCGCCAGCAGCTTTCAGGGAGGGGAATCCTACGAGCAGTACTTC. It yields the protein CASSFQGGESYEQYF.